This T cell receptor (beta chain) was retrieved from a study of blood T cell repertoires in COVID-19. Study-level information: Samples came from the United States, Italy and Spain, spanning acute and convalescent COVID-19. The analysed material was cDNA or gDNA that came from T cells, B-cell-depleted T cells, or PBMCs.

Seattle researchers signed up patients amid active infection and tracked them longitudinally. The germline CDR1 and CDR2 sequences are SQVTM and ANQGSEA. V was trimmed by 3 bases and J by 4 bases, leaving 19 bases between them. There are 16 residues in the CDR3. Sequencing used immunoSEQ multiplex PCR; TCRdb keeps in-frame clones, though not all of them. The sample yields tens of thousands of clones, about 86% seen once. This receptor was obtained from an elderly man with COVID-19, enrolled during active disease. Sequenced input: peripheral blood. The V and J genes are TRBV29-1 and TRBJ1-3; D possibly corresponds to TRBD1 (5 bases). The CDR3 nucleotides are TGCAGCGTTGATACGGGTCAGGGAAAAGGCGGAAACACCATATATTTT. Translated, it gives CSVDTGQGKGGNTIYF.